This entry lists 26 T cell receptor beta chains sequenced from one sample in a study of T cell responses to AZD1222 COVID-19 vaccine. The data were produced by immunoSEQ multiplex PCR, yet TCRdb's version contains in-frame clones alone and is incomplete. The table has roughly 180,000 clones, approximately 90% seen once; the top ten hold less than 2.5%. Source: peripheral blood, taken on day 0 of AZD1222 vaccination. These receptors were obtained from an adult in good health.

This chain links TRBV7-9 with TRBJ1-1; no definite D call. The CDR3 has 14 amino acids. The germline V gene encodes CDR1 SEHNR and CDR2 FQNEAQ (reference sequence). V was trimmed by 2 bases and J by 2 bases, leaving 9 bases between them. The CDR3 reads CASSLYSENTEAFF. For the CDR3, the DNA is TGTGCCAGCAGCTTATACTCAGAAAACACTGAAGCTTTCTTT.

The CDR3 sequence: CASSSGTVTSSYNEQFF. CDR3 nucleotide sequence: TGTGCCAGCAGCTCGGGGACAGTAACGAGCTCCTACAATGAGCAGTTCTTC. V usage is TRBV7-2 and J usage is TRBJ2-1, with TRBD1 matching over 7 bases. Germline V lookup: CDR1 SGHTA, CDR2 FQGNSA. After removal of 4 bases from V and 0 bases from J, the junction contained 9 bases not matched to a gene. The CDR3 sequence is 17 residues long. Combining the CDR3 with reference TRBV7-2 and TRBJ2-1 gives the whole variable domain GAGVSQSPSNKVTEKGKDVELRCDPISGHTALYWYRQSLGQGLEFLIYFQGNSAPDKSGLPSDRFSAERTGGSVSTLTIQRTQQEDSAVYLCASSSGTVTSSYNEQFFGPGTRLTVL.

The chain links TRBV5-1 to TRBJ1-4, with 8 bases matching TRBD1. The CDR3 is 15 amino acids. Germline lookup yields CDR1 SGHRS and CDR2 YFSETQ. With V trimmed by 4 bases and J by 7 bases, 9 bases remained unmatched. CDR3 in amino acids: CASSLASGGREKLFF. CDR3 in DNA: TGCGCCAGCAGCCTGGCGTCAGGGGGCCGTGAAAAACTGTTTTTT.

The V gene is TRBV19, the J gene TRBJ2-3; TRBD2 matches 10 bases. Losses at the gene ends were 4 bases for V and 1 base for J; bases not matched to a gene: 8. Per germline, CDR1 LNHDA and CDR2 SQIVND (reference sequence). There are 17 residues in the CDR3. CDR3 sequence: CASSTDRTSGGTDTQYF. Written as DNA, the CDR3 is TGTGCCAGTAGTACCGACCGGACTAGCGGCGGCACAGATACGCAGTATTTT.

This clone was seen once. The chain is built from TRBV7-9 and TRBJ1-5; TRBD1 is a possible D gene (5 bases). V was cut by 6 bases and J by 3 bases, with 9 bases left in between. The CDR3 length is 13 residues. Germline CDR1 SEHNR, CDR2 FQNEAQ (reference sequence). This chain's CDR3 is CASSRGSNQPQHF. For the CDR3, the DNA is TGTGCCAGCAGTAGGGGTTCCAATCAGCCCCAGCATTTT. Complete variable domain (other parts from reference TRBV7-9 and TRBJ1-5): DTGVSQNPRHKITKRGQNVTFRCDPISEHNRLYWYRQTLGQGPEFLTYFQNEAQLEKSRLLSDRFSAERPKGSFSTLEIQRTEQGDSAMYLCASSRGSNQPQHFGDGTRLSIL.

The J gene is TRBJ1-1, the V gene TRBV6-5; D is unclear. The V end lost 2 bases, the J end lost 0 bases, and 10 bases lay between the germline ends. In germline, CDR1 is MNHEY, CDR2 SVGAGI. This CDR3 spans 15 amino acids. CDR3 region: CASSYMADLNTEAFF. The CDR3 bases are TGTGCCAGCAGTTACATGGCAGACTTGAACACTGAAGCTTTCTTT.

The table lists this clone with a count of one. The V gene is TRBV6-1, the J gene TRBJ1-1, with 10 bases aligning to TRBD1. CDR1 is MNHNS and CDR2 is SASEGT in the germline V gene. CDR3 length: 17 amino acids. J gave up 5 bases and V 3 bases, and 12 bases lay outside the gene matches. CDR3 region: CASSDTGTGALGTEAFF. DNA for the CDR3: TGTGCCAGCAGTGACACCGGGACAGGGGCTCTAGGGACTGAAGCTTTCTTT.

The chain is built from TRBV6-5 and TRBJ1-1; D perhaps matches TRBD1 (6 bases). Germline V lookup: CDR1 MNHEY, CDR2 SVGAGI. The V gene lost 2 bases and the J gene lost 1 base, with 8 bases spanning the gap. The CDR3 is 14 amino acids. CDR3 residues: CASSYGGTNTEAFF. CDR3 bases: TGTGCCAGCAGTTACGGGGGCACGAACACTGAAGCTTTCTTT.

The chain employs TRBV2 and TRBJ1-1; weak D call: TRBD1 (5 bases). This CDR3 is 12 amino acids long. V shed 6 bases and J shed 11 bases, with 16 bases lying between them. The germline gives CDR1 SNHLY, CDR2 FYNNEI. CDR3 nucleotides: TGTGCCAGCAGCGATAACAGGTTTTTGGCTTTCTTT. Its protein is CASSDNRFLAFF.

V is TRBV3-1 (or the pseudogene TRBV3-2) and J is TRBJ2-5, with 8 bases identical to TRBD1. Per the germline V gene, CDR1 is LGHDT and CDR2 is YNNKEL (reference sequence). V lost 2 bases, J lost 4 bases, and 6 bases stayed unmatched. The CDR3 sequence is 15 residues long. The CDR3 sequence is CASSQRTGLAETQYF. In DNA, the CDR3 is TGTGCCAGCAGCCAAAGGACAGGGTTGGCAGAGACCCAGTACTTC.

This chain joins TRBV30 and TRBJ1-6, with a weak D call TRBD1 (5 bases). CDR1 and CDR2 from the germline V gene are GTSNPN and SVGIG (reference sequence). With 3 bases removed from V and 7 bases from J, the gap between germline ends came to 13 bases. CDR3 length: 14 amino acids. The CDR3 sequence: CAWRETGANSPLHF. In nucleotides, the CDR3 is TGTGCCTGGAGGGAAACCGGGGCCAATTCACCCCTCCACTTT.

The chain joins TRBV6-2 or TRBV6-3 to TRBJ2-1; a weak D match, TRBD2 (5 bases). Germline V lookup: CDR1 MNHEY, CDR2 SVGEGT. V lost 0 bases and J 6 bases, leaving 9 bases between the germline ends. The CDR3 has 14 residues. Here the CDR3 reads CASSYSRARNEQFF. CDR3 bases: TGTGCCAGCAGTTACTCGAGGGCGCGCAATGAGCAGTTCTTC.

J is TRBJ1-3 and V is TRBV27, with a possible D match to TRBD1 (5 bases). Germline values: CDR1 MNHEY, CDR2 SMNVEV (reference sequence). The CDR3 covers 15 residues. V was cut by 2 bases and J by 0 bases, with 8 bases left in between. DNA for the CDR3: TGTGCCAGCAGTTTAGACAGCAGCTCTGGAAACACCATATATTTT. Translation gives CASSLDSSSGNTIYF.

V is TRBV7-3 and J is TRBJ1-1, with D unclear. Trimming left V 2 bases short and J 1 base short, with 5 bases between. The CDR3 sequence is 13 residues long. The germline V gene has CDR1 SGHTA and CDR2 FQGTGA. The CDR3 DNA sequence: TGTGCCAGCAGCTTACACAGGAACACTGAAGCTTTCTTT. Encoded protein: CASSLHRNTEAFF.

The chain employs TRBV5-1 and TRBJ2-2; TRBD2 matches at 9 bases. CDR1 SGHRS and CDR2 YFSETQ come from the germline V gene. The CDR3 loop spans 14 amino acids. Trimming removed 9 bases from V and 0 bases from J; junction bases left unmatched: 3. Written as DNA, the CDR3 is TGCGCCACCCGACTAGCGGCGAACACCGGGGAGCTGTTTTTT. The encoded protein is CATRLAANTGELFF.

This clone was detected only once. In the same sample, other DNA sequences code for this CDR3. The J gene is TRBJ2-7, the V gene TRBV27; D not resolved. Germline CDR1 is MNHEY and CDR2 is SMNVEV (reference sequence). This CDR3 is 13 amino acids long. Deletions cut 8 bases from V and 7 bases from J, with 18 bases between. CDR3: CASAPLDGYEQYF. The CDR3 region has the DNA TGTGCCAGCGCACCGCTAGATGGGTATGAGCAGTACTTC.

The rearrangement uses TRBV30 and TRBJ1-2, with D maybe TRBD1 (5 bases). The germline CDR1 and CDR2 sequences are GTSNPN and SVGIG (reference sequence). This CDR3 contains 14 residues. V was pared by 3 bases and J by 4 bases, with 15 bases between. The CDR3 bases are TGTGCCTGGAGGAATTCGGGGGGTCTCTATGGCTACACCTTC. Its protein product is CAWRNSGGLYGYTF.

CDR3 region: CASSGGESPLHF. CDR3 in DNA: TGTGCCAGCAGCGGGGGGGAGTCACCCCTCCACTTT. The chain recombines TRBV6-5 with TRBJ1-6, with D maybe TRBD1 (5 bases). Germline assignment: CDR1 MNHEY and CDR2 SVGAGI. The V end was cut by 6 bases, the J end by 10 bases, with 10 bases between. This CDR3 is 12 amino acids long.

The V gene is TRBV10-3, the J gene TRBJ2-5, with TRBD1 matching 10 bases. In germline, CDR1 is ENHRY, CDR2 SYGVKD. The CDR3 runs to 15 residues. V trimming: 5 bases; J trimming: 5 bases; junction bases outside the gene matches: 8. Here the CDR3 DNA reads TGTGCCATCAGTCCCGGACAGGGGGTCCGGGAGACCCAGTACTTC. Translation: CAISPGQGVRETQYF.

The chain carries TRBV7-8 and TRBJ2-1; D gene ambiguous. CDR3 length equals 16 residues. The germline V gene has CDR1 SGHVS and CDR2 FQNEAQ. V gave up 2 bases and J gave up 4 bases, with 15 bases separating them. CDR3 residues: CASSLSRGPGYNEQFF. The CDR3 region has the DNA TGTGCCAGCAGCTTATCCCGAGGCCCTGGGTACAATGAGCAGTTCTTC.

This chain uses TRBV6-5 with TRBJ1-1, with D possibly TRBD1 on 5 matching bases. V was clipped by 7 bases and J by 5 bases, with 14 bases between them. Germline V lookup: CDR1 MNHEY, CDR2 SVGAGI. The CDR3 runs to 13 residues. DNA of the CDR3: TGTGCCAGCACCCCAAGGAGGGGTACTGAAGCTTTCTTT. It codes for CASTPRRGTEAFF.

The J gene is TRBJ1-1, the V gene TRBV28; 7 bases map to TRBD1. V shed 4 bases, J shed 6 bases, and the junction held 2 bases outside the gene matches. CDR3 length: 12 amino acids. CDR1 and CDR2 from the germline V gene are MDHEN and SYDVKM. The CDR3 is CASSWGQSEAFF. The DNA for the CDR3 is TGTGCCAGCAGTTGGGGACAGTCTGAAGCTTTCTTT.

The J gene is TRBJ1-1, the V gene TRBV5-4; D perhaps matches TRBD1 (6 bases). The CDR3 spans 17 residues. The V end lost 4 bases, the J end lost 2 bases, and 21 bases lay between the germline ends. Germline CDR1 is SGHNT and CDR2 is YYREEE (reference sequence). For the CDR3, the DNA is TGTGCCAGCAGCCCCGTGGGGGCCGGGACACCTAACACTGAAGCTTTCTTT. It specifies CASSPVGAGTPNTEAFF. Variable domain in full (rest from reference TRBV5-4 and TRBJ1-1): ETGVTQSPTHLIKTRGQQVTLRCSSQSGHNTVSWYQQALGQGPQFIFQYYREEENGRGNFPPRFSGLQFPNYSSELNVNALELDDSALYLCASSPVGAGTPNTEAFFGQGTRLTVV.

The rearrangement uses TRBV4-1 and TRBJ2-3; TRBD2 matches at 10 bases. The length of the CDR3 is 18 residues. Germline-derived CDR1 and CDR2 are MGHRA and YSYEKL. Trimming removed 0 bases from V and 2 bases from J; junction bases left unmatched: 8. This CDR3 is CASSQDSTSGRYTDTQYF. The DNA of the CDR3 is TGCGCCAGCAGCCAAGACTCGACTAGCGGGCGATACACAGATACGCAGTATTTT.

The CDR3 reads CASFRTRDSTDTQYF. The CDR3 bases are TGTGCCAGCTTCCGGACCCGAGACAGCACAGATACGCAGTATTTT. The genes are TRBV2 and TRBJ2-3, with no clear D. Germline V gives CDR1 SNHLY, CDR2 FYNNEI. V was clipped by 8 bases and J by 0 bases, with 15 bases between them. This CDR3 region has 15 residues.

The chain couples TRBV28 to TRBJ2-7; D is perhaps TRBD1 (6 bases). The CDR3 runs to 11 residues. Germline CDR1 MDHEN, CDR2 SYDVKM. CDR3 sequence: CTTGTAYEQYF. The CDR3 DNA is TGTACTACAGGGACGGCATACGAGCAGTACTTC.